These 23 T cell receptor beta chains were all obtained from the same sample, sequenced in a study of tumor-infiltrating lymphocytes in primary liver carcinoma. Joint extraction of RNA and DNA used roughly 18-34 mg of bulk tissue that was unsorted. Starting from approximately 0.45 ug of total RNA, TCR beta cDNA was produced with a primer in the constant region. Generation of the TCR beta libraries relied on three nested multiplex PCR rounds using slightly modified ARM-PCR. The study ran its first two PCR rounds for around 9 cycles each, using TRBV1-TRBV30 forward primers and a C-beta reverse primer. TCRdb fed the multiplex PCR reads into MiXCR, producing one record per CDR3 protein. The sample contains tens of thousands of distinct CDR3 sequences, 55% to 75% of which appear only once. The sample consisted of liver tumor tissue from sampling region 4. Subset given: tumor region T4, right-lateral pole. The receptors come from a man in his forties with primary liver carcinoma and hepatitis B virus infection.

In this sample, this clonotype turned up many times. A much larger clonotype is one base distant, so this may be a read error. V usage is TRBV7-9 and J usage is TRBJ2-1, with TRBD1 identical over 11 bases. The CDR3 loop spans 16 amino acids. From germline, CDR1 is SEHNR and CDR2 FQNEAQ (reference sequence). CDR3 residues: CASIPSGTGGIDEQLF. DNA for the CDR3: TGTGCCAGCATCCCCTCCGGGACAGGGGGTATCGATGAGCAGCTCTTC.

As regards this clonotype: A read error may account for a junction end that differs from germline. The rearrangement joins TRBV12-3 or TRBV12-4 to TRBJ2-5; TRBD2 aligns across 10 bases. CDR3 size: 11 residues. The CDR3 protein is CVSSSGTSAFF. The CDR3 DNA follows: TGCGTCAGCAGTTCGGGGACTAGCGCCTTTTTC.

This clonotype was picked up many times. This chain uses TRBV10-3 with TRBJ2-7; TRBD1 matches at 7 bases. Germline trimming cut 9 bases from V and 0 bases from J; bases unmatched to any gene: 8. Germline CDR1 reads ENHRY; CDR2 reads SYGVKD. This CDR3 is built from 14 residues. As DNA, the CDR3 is TGTGCCATTAGACAGGGCCAGAGCTCCTACGAGCAGTACTTC. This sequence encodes CAIRQGQSSYEQYF.

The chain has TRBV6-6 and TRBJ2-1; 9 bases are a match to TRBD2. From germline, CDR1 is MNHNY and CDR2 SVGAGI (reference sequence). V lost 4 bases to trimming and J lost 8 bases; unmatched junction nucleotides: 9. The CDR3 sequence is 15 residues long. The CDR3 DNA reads TGTGCCAGCAGTTCTGCGACTAGCGGATACGATGAGCAGTTCTTC. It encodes CASSSATSGYDEQFF.

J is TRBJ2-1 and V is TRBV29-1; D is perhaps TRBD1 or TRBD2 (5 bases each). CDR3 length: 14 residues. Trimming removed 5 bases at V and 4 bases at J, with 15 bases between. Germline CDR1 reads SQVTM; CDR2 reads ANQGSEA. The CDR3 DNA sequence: TGCAGCGTTATGGGAGAAGAGGGGTACAATGAGCAGTTCTTC. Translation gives CSVMGEEGYNEQFF.

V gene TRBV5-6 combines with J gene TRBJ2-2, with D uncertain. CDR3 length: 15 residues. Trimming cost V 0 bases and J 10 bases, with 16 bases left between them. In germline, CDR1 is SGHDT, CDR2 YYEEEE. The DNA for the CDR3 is TGTGCCAGCAGCTTGGGACTGGGCAACACAGTGGAGCTGTTTTTT. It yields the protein CASSLGLGNTVELFF.

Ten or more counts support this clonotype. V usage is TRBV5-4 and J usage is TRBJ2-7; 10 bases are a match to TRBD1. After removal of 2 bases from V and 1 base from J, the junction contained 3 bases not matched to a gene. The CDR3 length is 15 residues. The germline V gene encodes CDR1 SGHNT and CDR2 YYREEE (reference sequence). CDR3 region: CASSFDRGPSYEQYF. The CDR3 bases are TGTGCCAGCAGCTTTGACAGGGGGCCATCCTACGAGCAGTACTTC.

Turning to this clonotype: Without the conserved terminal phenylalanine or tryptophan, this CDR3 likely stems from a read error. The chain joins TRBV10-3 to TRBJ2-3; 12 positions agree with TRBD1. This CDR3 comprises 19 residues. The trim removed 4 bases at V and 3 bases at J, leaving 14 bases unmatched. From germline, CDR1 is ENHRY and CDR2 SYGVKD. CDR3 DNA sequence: TGTGCCATCAGTGGCTTACCGGGACAGGGGGCAACTAGAACAGATACGCAGTATCTT. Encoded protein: CAISGLPGQGATRTDTQYL.

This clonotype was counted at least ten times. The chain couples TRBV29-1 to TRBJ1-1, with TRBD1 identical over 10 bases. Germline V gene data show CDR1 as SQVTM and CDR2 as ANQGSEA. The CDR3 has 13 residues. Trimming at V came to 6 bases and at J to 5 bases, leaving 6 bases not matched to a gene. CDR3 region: CSVTGGAETEAFF. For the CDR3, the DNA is TGCAGCGTGACAGGGGGCGCAGAGACTGAAGCTTTCTTT.

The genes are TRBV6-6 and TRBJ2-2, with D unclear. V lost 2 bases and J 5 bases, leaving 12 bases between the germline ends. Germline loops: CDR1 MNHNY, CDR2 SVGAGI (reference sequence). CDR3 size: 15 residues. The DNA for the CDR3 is TGTGCCAGCAGTTACGATACGATCGGGACCGGGGAGCTGTTTTTT. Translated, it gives CASSYDTIGTGELFF.

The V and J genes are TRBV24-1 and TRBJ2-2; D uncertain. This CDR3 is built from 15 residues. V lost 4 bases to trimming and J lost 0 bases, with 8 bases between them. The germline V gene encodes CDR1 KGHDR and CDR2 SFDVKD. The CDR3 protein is CATSETPTNTGELFF. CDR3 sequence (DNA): TGTGCCACCAGTGAAACGCCCACGAACACCGGGGAGCTGTTTTTT.

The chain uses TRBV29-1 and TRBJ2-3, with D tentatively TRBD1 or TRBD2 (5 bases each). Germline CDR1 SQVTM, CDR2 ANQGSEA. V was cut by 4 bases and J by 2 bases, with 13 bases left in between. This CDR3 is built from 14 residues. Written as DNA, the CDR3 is TGCAGCGTTGGGAGTGGGGGAGACACAGATACGCAGTATTTT. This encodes CSVGSGGDTDTQYF.

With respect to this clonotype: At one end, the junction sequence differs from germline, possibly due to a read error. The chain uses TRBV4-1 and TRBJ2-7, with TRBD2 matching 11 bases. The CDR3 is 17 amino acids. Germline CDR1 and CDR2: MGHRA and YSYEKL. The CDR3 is CASSQLRETSGSYKQYF. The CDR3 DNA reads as TGCGCCAGCAGCCAGCTGAGAGAAACTAGCGGGAGCTACAAGCAGTACTTC.

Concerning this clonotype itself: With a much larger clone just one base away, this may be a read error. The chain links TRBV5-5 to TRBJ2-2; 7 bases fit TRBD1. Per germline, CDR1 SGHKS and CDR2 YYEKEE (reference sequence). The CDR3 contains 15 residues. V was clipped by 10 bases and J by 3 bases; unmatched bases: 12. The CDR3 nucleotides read TGTGCCGGCGGTCCCCCAGGGGGTGACACCGGGGAGCTGTTTTTT. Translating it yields CAGGPPGGDTGELFF.

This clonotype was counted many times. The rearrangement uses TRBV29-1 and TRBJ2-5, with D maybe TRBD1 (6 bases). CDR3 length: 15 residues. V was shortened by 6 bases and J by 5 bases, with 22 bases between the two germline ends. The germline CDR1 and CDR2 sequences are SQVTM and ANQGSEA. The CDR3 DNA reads TGCAGCGTGGCCTCTTGGGACAAAACCGGGGAGACCCAGTACTTC. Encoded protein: CSVASWDKTGETQYF.

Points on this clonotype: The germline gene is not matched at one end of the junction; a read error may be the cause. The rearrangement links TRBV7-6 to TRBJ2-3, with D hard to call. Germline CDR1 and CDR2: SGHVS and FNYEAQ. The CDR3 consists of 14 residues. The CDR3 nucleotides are TGTGCCAACAGCCTAGTAGCCGGCACAGATACGCAGTATTTT. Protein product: CANSLVAGTDTQYF.

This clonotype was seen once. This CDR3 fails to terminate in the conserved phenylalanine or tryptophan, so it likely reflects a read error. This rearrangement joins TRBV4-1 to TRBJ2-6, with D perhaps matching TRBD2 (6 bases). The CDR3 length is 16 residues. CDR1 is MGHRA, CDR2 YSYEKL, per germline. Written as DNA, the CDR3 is TGCGCCAGTAGCCAAGAAGCAGGGACTGGGGCCAACATCCTGACTCTC. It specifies CASSQEAGTGANILTL.

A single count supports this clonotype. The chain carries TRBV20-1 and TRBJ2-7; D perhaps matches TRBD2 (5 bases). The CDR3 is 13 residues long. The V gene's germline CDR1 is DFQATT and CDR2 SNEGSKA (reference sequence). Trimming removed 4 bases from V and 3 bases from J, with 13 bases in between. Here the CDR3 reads CSATETAGYEQYF. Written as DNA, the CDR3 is TGCAGTGCTACGGAAACTGCGGGCTACGAGCAGTACTTC.

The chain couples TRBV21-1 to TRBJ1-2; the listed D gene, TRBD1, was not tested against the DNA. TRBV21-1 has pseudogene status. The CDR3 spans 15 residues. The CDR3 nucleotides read TGTGCCAGCAACTACCCCACAGGGGGGGTCTATGGCTACACCTTC. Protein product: CASNYPTGGVYGYTF.

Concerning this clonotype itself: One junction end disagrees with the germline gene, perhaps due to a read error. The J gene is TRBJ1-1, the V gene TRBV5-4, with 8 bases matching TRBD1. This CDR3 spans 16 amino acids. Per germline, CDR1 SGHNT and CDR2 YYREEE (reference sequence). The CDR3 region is CTSSLCTGGMNTEAFF. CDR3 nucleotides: TGTACCAGCAGCCTTTGTACAGGGGGGATGAACACTGAAGCTTTCTTT.

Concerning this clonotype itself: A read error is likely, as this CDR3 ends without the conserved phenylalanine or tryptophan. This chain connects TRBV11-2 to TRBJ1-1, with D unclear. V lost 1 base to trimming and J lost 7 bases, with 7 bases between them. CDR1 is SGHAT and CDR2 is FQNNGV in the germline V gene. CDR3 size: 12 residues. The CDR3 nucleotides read TGTGCCAGCAGCTTAGGGGCAGGTGAAGCTTTCTTG. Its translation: CASSLGAGEAFL.

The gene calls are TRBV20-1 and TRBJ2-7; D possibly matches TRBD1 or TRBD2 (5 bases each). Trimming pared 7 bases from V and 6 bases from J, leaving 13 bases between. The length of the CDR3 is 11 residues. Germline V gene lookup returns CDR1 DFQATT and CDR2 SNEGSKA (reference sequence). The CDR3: CSGGSKGEQYF. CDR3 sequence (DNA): TGCAGTGGGGGGAGTAAAGGCGAGCAGTACTTC.

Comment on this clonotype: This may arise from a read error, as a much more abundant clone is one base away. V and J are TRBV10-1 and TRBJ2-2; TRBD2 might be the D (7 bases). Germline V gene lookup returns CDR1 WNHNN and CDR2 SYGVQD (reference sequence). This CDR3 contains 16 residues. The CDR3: CASCESGGVMTGELFF. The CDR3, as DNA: TGCGCCAGCTGTGAGTCGGGGGGCGTGATGACCGGGGAGCTGTTTTTT.